The source of this T cell receptor beta chain is a study of cytomegalovirus exposure and HLA in healthy donors (dated by TCRdb to the late 2010s). Study-wide context: An earlier analysis of fewer than 750 of the donors reported approximately 300 Gb of sequence data and approximately 120 million unique TCR beta sequences obtained from about 200 million T cells. Four to six DR-DQ haplotypes were handled as single units for association and clustering, since linkage in the cohort was strong. An earlier analysis of a few hundred of the donors applied high-throughput TCR beta sequencing to assess whether each TCR beta V gene segment acted as functional or pseudogenic. The study combined high-throughput TCR immunosequencing, statistical association of individual TCRs with disease status, and machine learning to predict cytomegalovirus infection status. Among about 400 genotyped donors of the cohort, an average of approximately 220,000 unique TCR beta nucleotide sequences was sequenced per donor, of which approximately 19% were non-productive. The number of typed donors differed by locus: about 629-640 for A, B, C, DRB1 and DQB1; 500 to 550 for DQA1; 606 for DPA1; and about 450 for DPB1. HLA typing covered class I and class II loci at four-digit resolution. Of the roughly 400 genotyped donors, around 81% fell in the genetic ancestry cluster associated with self-reported Caucasian donors. Alongside the repertoire data, information on donor age, sex, ethnicity and CMV serostatus was compiled. Besides the first cohort of under 700 subjects, a separate validation cohort made up of 120 or so different subjects was used. Rather than using new phenotypic data, the later analysis identified candidate immune exposures from TCR beta sequences and from how often those sequences occurred across donors. To study patterns of TCR occurrence, a later analysis re-analyzed previously published TCR beta repertoires from 666 donors and added high-resolution HLA genotyping. A later genetic analysis used genome-wide SNP genotypes for about 60% of the 666 donors, treating that subset as a discovery cohort. Roughly 300 gigabases of sequencing data and 70 million to 100 million unique TCR sequences made up an early release that covered 640 HLA-typed donors. The study profiled the T cell repertoires of about 640 subjects by immunosequencing and related them to cytomegalovirus serostatus. The study aimed to test whether cataloging public T cell receptors could reveal signatures of past pathogen exposure. All discovery cohort repertoires had been generated on a single sequencing platform. What the work shows at the level of the full study, not this receptor alone: A group of highly shared sequence variants was considered likely to be a technical artifact of the sequencing pipeline. The only immune exposure information available for the cohort was CMV serostatus. A further reported finding was that TCR beta sequences accurately predicted the HLA-A and HLA-B alleles for most subjects in the first cohort. When HLA alleles, especially DR and DQ, strongly co-occurred, attributing TCR associations to individual alleles was difficult. Some IMGT-functional V segments, including TRBV6-2 and TRBV6-3, could not be told apart with the 87-base-pair reads, so those segments were excluded. Most TCR sequences were observed very rarely across donors, whereas some public TCRs were present in many individuals. The authors suggested that the approach could potentially be extended to other disease states and immunological phenotypes. A later genetic analysis reported fewer N-insertions in productive TCRs among donors in an Asian-associated ancestry cluster than the roughly 700-donor mean. Only TCR beta chains were sequenced in this cohort, and the absence of alpha or paired-chain data limited detectable features. Presence/absence analyses assumed roughly uniform sequencing depth across donors, an assumption that may not hold. Correlated functional status among segregating V segments might be attributable to linkage disequilibrium, but an unknown experimental factor could not be ruled out. Three of the identified cytomegalovirus-associated TCR beta chains were confirmed in vitro to be specific for cytomegalovirus antigens. In an earlier analysis of a few hundred of the donors, most TCR beta V segments were observed in productive rearrangements about 90% or about 30% of the time, broadly matching IMGT annotations. In the study, approximately 160 TCR beta chains were listed as associated with cytomegalovirus. A later genetic analysis associated a missense DCLRE1C variant with V-gene and J-gene trimming of TCR beta chains, and an independent cohort replicated the association. A later analysis associated 15,000 to 20,000 TCR beta sequences with specific HLA alleles at a false discovery rate of 0.05. Cytomegalovirus status was reported to be diagnosed by the classifier with high specificity and sensitivity in both the original and validation cohorts. In a later analysis, HLA-associated TCR beta chains showed more clonal expansion and lower generation probabilities than non-associated chains that were equally common. Most CMV-associated TCR beta chains appeared to be HLA-restricted in a later analysis, and the HLA associations seemed to be driven largely by CMV exposure. HLA typing was unavailable for some donors at each locus, so association tests used only the typed subset. Because counts were too low, seventeen rarely observed V segments, including chromosome 9 orphons, were excluded from the earlier analysis of about 500 of the donors. In a later analysis, several top co-occurrence clusters were reported to appear linked to parvovirus B19, influenza, CMV and Epstein-Barr virus. A later analysis found that TCR association rates varied across HLA loci, with DRB1 alleles showing the most associated TCRs and HLA-C alleles the fewest.

Notes on this clone: Its antigen is not yet known. Per-base qualities were not stored, and no clone one base away is much larger.

In total, roughly 670 healthy bone marrow donors made up the cohort. All cohort members were sampled while nominally healthy, although unrecorded immune exposures were likely present. The donor was CMV seropositive and was included in the group of 250 to 350 seropositive cohort members. Each donor provided a peripheral blood sample, and peripheral blood mononuclear cells were used for TCR beta sequencing. Genomic DNA extraction from the blood cell samples was performed with the Qiagen DNeasy Blood Extraction Kit. The method was the immunoSEQ multiplex PCR assay. For the multiplex PCR, a mixture combining 60 forward primers for TCR Vbeta segments and 13 reverse primers for TCR Jbeta segments was used. The CDR3 region of rearranged TCR beta genes was amplified from genomic DNA by a multiplex PCR assay. The Illumina HiSeq System was used to sequence the amplified TCR beta libraries as 87-base-pair reads. The study's own analysis went as follows. In a later analysis, roughly 80 million unique TCR beta chains were counted across the roughly 700 repertoires, and roughly 10 million of these chains were shared by at least two donors. Raw reads were error-corrected and collapsed into unique sequences with a nearest-neighbor algorithm that merged closely related sequences to remove PCR and sequencing errors. V, D and J gene segments were assigned by aligning CDR3 sequences to IMGT reference sequences. For a sequence to be retained, a match of at least six nucleotides was required to both a V gene segment and a J gene segment. A rearrangement counted as productive if the CDR3 had no stop codons and remained in frame with V and J, and every other rearrangement counted as non-productive. Following IMGT convention, CDR3 was defined as the stretch from the second conserved V-encoded cysteine up to the conserved J-encoded phenylalanine. The earlier analysis of about 640 of the donors excluded any sequence lacking an unambiguous match to a single V gene segment. An earlier analysis of 500 to 600 of the donors classified V segments as functional when productive rearrangements were above 56.7% and as segregating when the standard deviation between donors was above 5%. A statistical classification framework was built to diagnose cytomegalovirus status from the catalog of TCR beta chain sequences. In a later analysis, V and J genes were assigned by comparing TCR nucleotide sequences against IMGT/GENE-DB human TR gene sequences. A later analysis assigned CDR3 sequences and most-parsimonious VDJ recombination scenarios with the TCRdist pipeline. In a later analysis, each TCR beta chain was defined by its CDR3 amino acid sequence together with its V-gene family, and reads lacking a unique V-gene family were excluded. In a later analysis, around 600 highly shared, low-generation-probability nucleotide sequences were removed to address suspected cross-contamination and a sequencing artifact. For each public chain, a later analysis derived a clonal expansion index from normalized ranks of inferred template counts within each repertoire. In a later analysis, generation probabilities were computed using a VDJ recombination model fitted to out-of-frame rearrangements, and the results were checked against IGoR. A later analysis scored TCR-TCR, TCR-HLA and TCR-CMV co-occurrence with hypergeometric tests, applying a repertoire-size bias correction to TCR pairs. In a later analysis, false discovery rates were estimated by permuting HLA or CMV assignments 20 times. A later analysis grouped co-occurring TCRs with DBSCAN, adding TCRdist sequence similarity when clustering within HLA-allele-positive subsets. Repertoires with fewer than 30,000 or more than 120,000 public chains were left out of co-occurrence clustering, as were five repertoires with anomalous nucleotide sharing. As stored in TCRdb, this immuneACCESS dataset retains in-frame rearrangements with V and J assigned. A fraction of the clones does not appear; measured against another copy, unresolved V genes explain less than half of the discrepancy, and the remainder lacks a known reason. V and J calls and clone size are as listed in that table; D and trimming were resolved from the DNA. The sample data list around 70,000 clones, and around 76% of these were observed just once. 9.5% to 13% of the sample belongs to the ten largest clones.

The CDR3 covers 16 residues, taking in both the cysteine and the phenylalanine. The kept DNA is CDR3 alone, 48 bases in frame from the first base. CDR1 and CDR2 were assigned from the germline V gene (reference sequence) as MNHNY and SVGAGI. Trimming removed 0 bases from V and 3 bases from J; the gene matches leave 2 bases unexplained. The sequence is built from TRBV6-6 and TRBJ2-7; 13 central bases correspond to TRBD2. This TCR was recovered from a male donor in good health and CMV-seropositive. Sequencing was carried out using PBMCs. The nucleotides are TGTGCCAGCAGTTACTCGAGGACTAGCGGGAGCTACGAGCAGTACTTC. Its translation reads: CASSYSRTSGSYEQYF.